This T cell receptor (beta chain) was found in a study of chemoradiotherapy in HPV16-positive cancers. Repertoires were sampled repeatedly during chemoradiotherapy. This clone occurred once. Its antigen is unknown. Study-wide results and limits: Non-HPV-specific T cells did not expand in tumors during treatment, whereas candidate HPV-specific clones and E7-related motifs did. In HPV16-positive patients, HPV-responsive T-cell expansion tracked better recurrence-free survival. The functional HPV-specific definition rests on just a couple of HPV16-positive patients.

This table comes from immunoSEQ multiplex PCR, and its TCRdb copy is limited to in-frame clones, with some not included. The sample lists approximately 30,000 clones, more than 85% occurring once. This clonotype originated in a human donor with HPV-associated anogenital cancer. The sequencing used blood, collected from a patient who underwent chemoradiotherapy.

In nucleotides, the CDR3 is TGTGCCAGCAGACGGACTAGCGGGAGTACCTACGAGCAGTACTTC. Its protein is CASRRTSGSTYEQYF. V is TRBV27 and J is TRBJ2-7, with 13 positions matching TRBD2. Germline-derived CDR1 and CDR2 are MNHEY and SMNVEV (reference sequence). The CDR3 extends over 15 amino acids. J lost 2 bases, V lost 6 bases, and 4 bases had no gene match.